The T cell receptor beta chain under discussion was sequenced for a study of cytomegalovirus exposure and HLA in healthy donors. This clone was detected only a few times. Antigen: not known. Study-wide results and limits: In vitro experiments confirmed that three CMV-associated chains were specific for CMV antigens. In an earlier analysis, most TCR beta V segments were productive about 87% or about 30% of the time. Later analysis demonstrated an association between a missense DCLRE1C variant and TCR beta V- and J-gene trimming. A later analysis, which compared TCR beta chains of equal frequency, found the HLA-associated ones more clonally expanded.

The ends were cut back, 5 bases at V and 6 bases at J, with 16 bases in the middle. In germline, CDR1 is MNHEY, CDR2 SVGAGI. CDR3 length equals 14 residues. In the PCR, 60 Vbeta and 13 Jbeta primers were used. The repertoire was sequenced with immunoSEQ multiplex PCR; TCRdb's copy has only in-frame clones and lacks some. The sample contains 150,000 to 200,000 clones, around 79% of which appear only once. The V and J genes are TRBV6-5 and TRBJ1-1; tentatively, D is TRBD1 (5 bases). The clonotype originates from a woman between 45 and 65 years old in good health and CMV-seronegative. Material for sequencing was PBMCs. CDR3 sequence: CASSQKWGVSEAFF. DNA for the CDR3: TGTGCCAGCAGTCAAAAATGGGGGGTCTCTGAAGCTTTCTTT.